A selection of T cell receptor beta chains follows, all from one sample in a study of T cell repertoires in cytomegalovirus infection. TCRdb reanalysed the reads using MiXCR and keeps one entry per CDR3 protein. The table lists 300,000 to 400,000 distinct CDR3 sequences, about 27% of them singletons, with around 18% in the top ten. These receptors have no known antigen. The sample was cultured PBMCs, taken from culture after CMV antigen stimulation. The source is a human donor in good health (CMV status not recorded). Some clones in this sample may be carry-over from other donors' samples. The CDR3 runs from the conserved cysteine through the conserved F or W. D genes are given only for firm matches. Part of the rows lack a size; the others show once, few, many or a class for expanded clones.

V	size	D	J	CDR3	DNA
TRBV15	few	-	TRBJ2-7	CATSSIGGKLSYEQYF	TGTGCCACCAGCAGCATAGGGGGAAAGCTCTCCTACGAGCAGTACTTC
TRBV14	few	-	TRBJ1-4	CASSQDVVAKLFF	TGTGCCAGCAGCCAAGATGTTGTGGCAAAACTGTTTTTT
TRBV11-2	once	-	TRBJ2-5	CASSSSTGTGVQYF	TGTGCCAGCAGCTCCTCGACCGGGACGGGGGTCCAGTACTTC
TRBV19	-	-	TRBJ1-1	CASSISSRITEAFF	TGTGCCAGTAGTATTAGTTCCCGAATCACTGAAGCTTTCTTT
TRBV12-3/TRBV12-4	-	TRBD1	TRBJ1-1	CASSPPGTGGTEAFF	TGTGCCAGCAGCCCTCCCGGGACAGGGGGGACTGAAGCTTTCTTT
TRBV7-2	many	-	TRBJ2-5	CASSLAWRQAETQYF	TGTGCCAGCAGCTTAGCCTGGCGCCAGGCGGAGACCCAGTACTTC
TRBV7-9	-	-	TRBJ1-5	CASSFGTAINQPQHF	TGTGCCAGCAGCTTTGGAACAGCTATTAATCAGCCCCAGCATTTT
TRBV12-3/TRBV12-4	few	-	TRBJ2-2	CASSLRELRTGELFF	TGTGCCAGCAGTTTGAGGGAACTTAGAACCGGGGAGCTGTTTTTT
TRBV6-5	few	TRBD2	TRBJ2-4	CASSRGTSGRAGGLSF	TGTGCCAGCAGTAGGGGGACTAGCGGGAGGGCCGGTGGTTTATCCTTC
TRBV6-9	-	TRBD1	TRBJ2-7	CASTRNRGSYEQYF	TGTGCCAGCACTAGGAACAGGGGTTCCTACGAGCAGTACTTC
TRBV6-5	-	TRBD2	TRBJ2-7	CASRPVGLAGVGDSYEQYF	TGTGCCAGTCGACCGGTGGGACTAGCGGGAGTTGGGGACTCCTACGAGCAGTACTTC
TRBV7-8	few	-	TRBJ2-5	CASTSQGLEETQYF	TGTGCCAGCACTTCCCAGGGGCTAGAGGAGACCCAGTACTTC
TRBV27	few	-	TRBJ2-7	CASSSLLGSSYEQYF	TGTGCCAGCAGTTCCCTCTTAGGGAGCTCCTACGAGCAGTACTTC
TRBV7-2	many	TRBD2	TRBJ2-1	CASSSGDYRTDNEQFF	TGTGCCAGCAGCTCCGGGGACTACAGAACCGACAATGAGCAGTTCTTC
TRBV14	-	-	TRBJ1-4	CASSPRAGIEKLFF	TGTGCCAGCAGCCCCAGAGCCGGTATTGAAAAACTGTTTTTT
TRBV11-3	-	-	TRBJ2-2	CASSLEGGRGANTGELFF	TGTGCCAGCAGCTTAGAAGGCGGTAGGGGGGCGAACACCGGGGAGCTGTTTTTT
TRBV5-6	-	TRBD2	TRBJ2-7	CASSPGLARLYEQYF	TGTGCCAGCAGCCCGGGACTAGCGCGACTCTACGAGCAGTACTTC
TRBV5-1	-	-	TRBJ1-1	CASSLVPGGQNTEAFF	TGCGCCAGCAGCTTGGTTCCGGGGGGCCAGAACACTGAAGCTTTCTTT
TRBV2	few	-	TRBJ2-7	CASSHAPLEQYF	TGTGCCAGCAGCCACGCACCCCTCGAGCAGTACTTC
TRBV11-2	-	-	TRBJ1-2	CASSAGSNYGYTF	TGTGCCAGCAGCGCCGGGAGTAACTATGGCTACACCTTC
TRBV10-3	many	-	TRBJ2-5	CAISEGVRETQYF	TGTGCCATCAGTGAGGGGGTCCGAGAGACCCAGTACTTC
TRBV7-3	many	-	TRBJ2-3	CASSFPGAADTQYF	TGTGCCAGCAGCTTTCCAGGGGCGGCAGATACGCAGTATTTT
TRBV6-6	few	-	TRBJ1-5	CASSYRPDNQPQHF	TGTGCCAGCAGTTACCGACCGGACAATCAGCCCCAGCATTTT
TRBV7-8	many	TRBD2	TRBJ2-3	CASSLAGLAGAVDTQYF	TGTGCCAGCAGCTTAGCTGGACTAGCGGGAGCTGTGGATACGCAGTATTTT
TRBV7-2	few	-	TRBJ2-7	CASSLGRGEYEQYF	TGTGCCAGCAGCTTAGGCAGGGGGGAGTACGAGCAGTACTTC
TRBV20-1	few	TRBD1	TRBJ1-5	CSALGTGTNQPQHF	TGCAGTGCCCTGGGGACAGGGACTAATCAGCCCCAGCATTTT
TRBV5-8	-	-	TRBJ1-5	CASSPRVGYQPQHF	TGTGCCAGCAGCCCCAGGGTGGGGTATCAGCCCCAGCATTTT
TRBV4-1	few	TRBD2	TRBJ2-1	CASSQDGTTPPDYNEQFF	TGCGCCAGCAGCCAAGATGGGACTACCCCGCCGGATTACAATGAGCAGTTCTTC
TRBV19	few	TRBD2	TRBJ2-1	CASSISLAGYFSYNEQFF	TGTGCCAGTAGTATCAGCCTAGCGGGATACTTCTCCTACAATGAGCAGTTCTTC
TRBV6-2/TRBV6-3	few	-	TRBJ2-6	CASSPFPRGTGANVLTF	TGTGCCAGCAGTCCATTCCCGCGGGGCACTGGGGCCAACGTCCTGACTTTC
TRBV5-4	few	-	TRBJ2-7	CASSSPTGLYEQYF	TGTGCCAGCAGCTCCCCGACAGGACTCTACGAGCAGTACTTC
TRBV20-1	-	-	TRBJ2-7	CSACKDSQYF	TGCAGTGCTTGTAAGGACAGCCAGTACTTC
TRBV2	-	-	TRBJ2-7	CASSARLEGVYEQYF	TGTGCCAGCAGCGCCAGACTAGAAGGAGTGTACGAGCAGTACTTC
TRBV6-4	-	TRBD1	TRBJ1-5	CASSGSQQGEDQPQHF	TGTGCCAGCAGTGGCTCCCAACAGGGGGAGGATCAGCCCCAGCATTTT
TRBV19	few	-	TRBJ2-5	CASSPFRGGYQETQYF	TGTGCCAGTAGTCCCTTTAGGGGGGGGTACCAAGAGACCCAGTACTTC
TRBV7-9	-	-	TRBJ1-1	CASSLAHLRSGEAFF	TGTGCCAGCAGCTTAGCGCATCTGCGTTCCGGTGAAGCTTTCTTT
TRBV19	-	TRBD1	TRBJ1-5	CASSPQRQGDQPQHF	TGTGCCAGTAGCCCACAGCGACAGGGCGATCAGCCCCAGCATTTT
TRBV12-3/TRBV12-4	few	-	TRBJ2-7	CASTARLWPYEQYF	TGTGCCAGCACCGCTCGACTGTGGCCCTACGAGCAGTACTTC
TRBV20-1	few	-	TRBJ2-7	CSARSVASYEQYF	TGCAGTGCTAGGTCAGTTGCTTCCTACGAGCAGTACTTC
TRBV7-9	-	-	TRBJ2-3	CASSLVLRQYPSTDTQYF	TGTGCCAGCAGCTTAGTCCTCCGACAGTATCCTAGCACAGATACGCAGTATTTT
TRBV27	once	-	TRBJ2-1	CASSLSEREQFF	TGTGCCAGCAGCCTGAGTGAGCGGGAGCAGTTCTTC
TRBV7-9	-	TRBD1	TRBJ2-5	CASSYRSETGATQETQYF	TGTGCCAGCAGCTACCGATCTGAGACAGGGGCCACTCAAGAGACCCAGTACTTC